Listed below are T cell receptor beta chains from one sample, sequenced in a study of cytomegalovirus exposure and HLA in healthy donors. Libraries were prepared by immunoSEQ multiplex PCR; TCRdb keeps only in-frame clonotypes and omits some of them. The repertoire consists of under 100,000 clones, with roughly 95% occurring once and the leading ten covering about 0.7%. The sample consisted of PBMCs. The receptors here all came from a young woman in good health and CMV-seronegative. Both conserved end residues are part of each CDR3. A D gene is named only where the DNA matches it firmly. Clone size is stated in some rows and not others, as once, few, many or a class when expanded.

V gene	J gene	clone size	CDR3 length	D gene	CDR3 protein	CDR3 DNA
TRBV6-1	TRBJ2-5	once	15	TRBD2	CASSEWDYPQETQYF	TGTGCCAGCAGTGAATGGGACTACCCTCAAGAGACCCAGTACTTC
TRBV19	TRBJ2-2	.	15	TRBD1	CASTPGGRNTGELFF	TGTGCCAGTACCCCAGGGGGTCGGAACACCGGGGAGCTGTTTTTT
TRBV7-2	TRBJ2-5	.	15	TRBD2	CASSRSGGRAETQYF	TGTGCCAGCAGTCGGAGCGGGGGGCGTGCAGAGACCCAGTACTTC
TRBV20-1	TRBJ2-7	.	11	.	CSADRGDEQYF	TGCAGTGCCGATCGGGGAGACGAGCAGTACTTC
TRBV6-5	TRBJ2-7	.	13	.	CASSYDGDYEQYF	TGTGCCAGCAGTTATGACGGGGACTACGAGCAGTACTTC
TRBV5-1	TRBJ2-1	.	17	TRBD2	CASSSGTSGSLANEQFF	TGCGCCAGCAGCTCAGGGACTAGCGGGAGTCTTGCGAATGAGCAGTTCTTC
TRBV27	TRBJ1-2	few	18	TRBD1	CASSSSPGTATANYGYTF	TGTGCCAGCAGCTCCTCGCCGGGGACAGCCACCGCTAACTATGGCTACACCTTC
TRBV4-2	TRBJ1-2	.	17	TRBD1	CASSQGTGTTHGYGYTF	TGTGCCAGCAGCCAAGGGACAGGTACTACACATGGCTATGGCTACACCTTC
TRBV10-2	TRBJ2-7	.	15	.	CASSVAGAATYEQYF	TGCGCCAGCAGTGTTGCGGGGGCGGCGACCTACGAGCAGTACTTC
TRBV19	TRBJ2-7	.	14	.	CASSIAVNSYEQYF	TGTGCCAGTAGTATCGCGGTGAATTCCTACGAGCAGTACTTC
TRBV4-3	TRBJ1-2	.	13	TRBD1	CASSQDRERDYTF	TGCGCCAGCAGCCAGGACAGGGAAAGGGACTACACCTTC
TRBV18	TRBJ1-2	.	14	TRBD1	CASSPGTGYYGYTF	TGTGCCAGCTCACCAGGGACAGGGTACTATGGCTACACCTTC
TRBV5-1	TRBJ2-2	.	14	TRBD1	CASRFEGATGELFF	TGCGCCAGCAGGTTTGAGGGGGCCACCGGGGAGCTGTTTTTT